These 24 T cell receptor beta chains came from one sample sequenced in a study of tumor-infiltrating lymphocytes in primary liver carcinoma. The source material, about 19-30 mg of unsorted bulk tissue, was used to co-extract RNA and DNA. With approximately 500 ng total RNA as template and a constant-region primer, TCR beta cDNA was made. Three nested multiplex PCR rounds, a slightly modified ARM-PCR method, built the TCR beta libraries. With TRBV1-TRBV30 forward primers and a C-beta reverse primer, the first two PCR rounds were run for around 11 cycles each. Each CDR3 protein gets one entry after TCRdb re-called the multiplex PCR reads with MiXCR. The table includes roughly 25,000 distinct CDR3 sequences, 60% to 85% detected once. Sequenced sample: liver tumor tissue from sampling region 3. Noted subset: tumor region T3, left-lateral pole. The receptors stem from a man between 35 and 55 years old with primary liver carcinoma and hepatitis B virus infection.

This chain links TRBV5-1 with TRBJ2-7, with unresolved D. Looked up from germline, CDR1 is SGHRS and CDR2 is YFSETQ. This CDR3 is 15 amino acids long. With 6 bases removed from V and 1 base from J, the gap between germline ends came to 17 bases. This chain's CDR3 is CASTSWIGLSYEQYF. The CDR3 DNA reads TGCGCCAGCACCTCATGGATAGGGCTGTCCTACGAGCAGTACTTC.

As for this clonotype: A read error may produce the germline difference seen at one junction end. The V gene is TRBV4-1, the J gene TRBJ2-3, with TRBD2 matching over 13 bases. CDR1 MGHRA and CDR2 YSYEKL come from the germline V gene. The CDR3 runs 22 residues. CDR3 amino acids: CASIQPPLTSGRRKISTDTQYF. The CDR3 nucleotides read TGTGCCAGCATCCAACCCCCACTGACTAGCGGGAGGCGGAAGATCAGCACAGATACGCAGTATTTT.

With respect to this clonotype: A read error may produce the germline difference seen at one junction end. The V and J genes are TRBV12-5 and TRBJ2-5; D is possibly TRBD1 (6 bases). This CDR3 is 14 amino acids long. Germline CDR1 and CDR2: LGHNT and FRNRAP. CDR3: CASGSGQTLEIQYF. As DNA, the CDR3 is TGTGCTAGTGGGTCCGGACAGACATTGGAGATCCAGTACTTC.

To note about this clonotype: The junction shows a germline mismatch at one end, possibly a read error. The chain has TRBV11-2 and TRBJ1-4, with D uncertain. This CDR3 has 15 residues. Germline loops: CDR1 SGHAT, CDR2 FQNNGV. As DNA, the CDR3 is TGTGCCAGCAACTTAGACGGCTTCGCTAAAGAAAAGCTGTTTTTT. The encoded protein is CASNLDGFAKEKLFF.

Note on this clonotype: A read error may produce the germline difference seen at one junction end. The genes are TRBV11-2 and TRBJ2-1; D is uncertain. The germline V gene has CDR1 SGHAT and CDR2 FQNNGV. CDR3 length: 16 amino acids. CDR3 nucleotides: TGTGCCTGCAGCTTAGAGCTCCTAGTGGGAATGAATGAGCAGTTATTC. This codes for CACSLELLVGMNEQLF.

The CDR3 sequence: CANIGQVEVETQYF. The CDR3 DNA sequence: TGTGCCAACATTGGACAGGTGGAAGTGGAGACCCAGTACTTC. The V call is TRBV11-1, the J call TRBJ2-5; 7 positions match TRBD1. CDR1 is SGHAT, CDR2 FQDESV, per germline (reference sequence). The CDR3 consists of 14 residues. J gave up 5 bases and V 10 bases, and 13 bases lay outside the gene matches.

Concerning this clonotype itself: The junction and the germline gene differ at one end; a read error may be behind it. This chain joins TRBV10-3 and TRBJ2-7; 16 positions agree with TRBD2. The CDR3 has 19 amino acids. Germline V gene sequence: CDR1 ENHRY, CDR2 SYGVKD. The CDR3 region has the DNA TGTGTCATCACCAAACGATCGGGACTAGCGGGAGGGTTCTCCTGCGAGCAATACTTC. The encoded protein is CVITKRSGLAGGFSCEQYF.

This rearrangement joins TRBV29-1 to TRBJ2-7; a possible D gene is TRBD1 (7 bases). Per the germline V gene, CDR1 is SQVTM and CDR2 is ANQGSEA. V lost 5 bases to trimming and J lost 0 bases, with 11 bases between them. The CDR3 has 13 amino acids. The CDR3 reads CSVTGEVSYEQYF. In DNA form, the CDR3 reads TGCAGCGTTACAGGGGAGGTCTCCTACGAGCAGTACTTC.

With regard to this clonotype: A junction boundary mismatches the germline segment, possibly from a read error. This chain uses TRBV5-4 with TRBJ1-2, with TRBD1 as a possible D gene (5 bases). The CDR3 loop spans 13 amino acids. Germline V gives CDR1 SGHNT, CDR2 YYREEE (reference sequence). The chain's CDR3 is CTSSFVWDYGYSF. The DNA of the CDR3 is TGTACCAGCAGCTTTGTGTGGGACTATGGCTACAGCTTC.

Remarks on this clonotype: Germline and junction disagree at one end, which may indicate a read error. The chain recombines TRBV5-5 with TRBJ1-1, with TRBD1 matching over 7 bases. This CDR3 is built from 16 residues. CDR1 and CDR2 from the germline V gene are SGHKS and YYEKEE (reference sequence). CDR3 loop: CASSLAAVTGRTEAVF. Written as DNA, the CDR3 is TGTGCCAGCAGCTTGGCCGCGGTGACAGGGAGGACTGAAGCTGTCTTT.

Comments on this clonotype: It is likely a read error, because the conserved phenylalanine at the end of the CDR3 is missing. The chain joins TRBV5-6 to TRBJ2-3; the match to TRBD2 covers 11 bases. The trim removed 9 bases at V and 4 bases at J, leaving 13 bases unmatched. CDR3 size: 16 residues. Germline loops: CDR1 SGHDT, CDR2 YYEEEE. In nucleotides, the CDR3 is TGTGCCAACCGATATGGCTATAGCGGGGGGGCAGATACGCAGTATTCT. Its translation is CANRYGYSGGADTQYS.

Concerning this clonotype: At one of its ends the junction is not consistent with the germline gene, which may arise from a read error. The chain joins TRBV10-3 to TRBJ2-7; 8 positions match TRBD2. The V gene's germline CDR1 is ENHRY and CDR2 SYGVKD. The CDR3 has 19 amino acids. CDR3 coding DNA: TGTGCCATCACCAAACGGTCGGGACTAACGGGAGGGTTCTCCTACGAGCAGTATTTC. It encodes CAITKRSGLTGGFSYEQYF.

This clonotype is large (0.1 to 1%) by share. The chain recombines TRBV5-1 with TRBJ2-3, with D perhaps TRBD1 (5 bases). The CDR3 extends over 13 amino acids. Trimming removed 5 bases at V and 4 bases at J, with 11 bases between. CDR1 SGHRS and CDR2 YFSETQ come from the germline V gene. CDR3 nucleotides: TGCGCCAGCAGAGGCGCAGGGCCAGATACGCAGTATTTT. This sequence encodes CASRGAGPDTQYF.

The table lists this clonotype with a count of one. A junction boundary mismatches the germline segment, possibly from a read error. The chain is built from TRBV11-2 and TRBJ2-1; D might be TRBD2 (5 bases). The CDR3 length is 14 residues. Per the germline V gene, CDR1 is SGHAT and CDR2 is FQNNGV. The CDR3 protein is CASSLYRLASEQSF. CDR3 DNA: TGTGCCAGCAGTTTATATCGGCTAGCTAGTGAGCAGTCCTTC.

As concerns this clonotype: At one end, the junction sequence differs from germline, possibly due to a read error. The J gene is TRBJ2-1, the V gene TRBV7-9, with a tentative D call TRBD1 (6 bases). Germline CDR1 SEHNR, CDR2 FQNEAQ (reference sequence). The CDR3 sequence is 17 residues long. CDR3 sequence reads: CAGSIPYQGPKTNEQFF. CDR3 sequence (DNA): TGCGCCGGCAGCATACCATATCAGGGGCCTAAAACAAATGAGCAGTTCTTC.

About this clonotype itself: The junction and the germline gene differ at one end; a read error may be behind it. The chain recombines TRBV12-3 or TRBV12-4 with TRBJ2-1; maybe TRBD2 (6 bases). The CDR3 sequence is 17 residues long. In nucleotides, the CDR3 is TGTGCCAGCAGTGTACGAGGGGTAGCGGAAGTGGTCAATCAGCAGTTCTTC. It is translated as CASSVRGVAEVVNQQFF.

A remark on this clonotype: At one of its ends the junction is not consistent with the germline gene, which may arise from a read error. The chain has TRBV12-5 and TRBJ1-1; D gene unclear. CDR1 and CDR2 from the germline V gene are LGHNT and FRNRAP. The CDR3 covers 12 residues. The DNA for the CDR3 is TGTGCTAATGGTTTGGGTCAGGACCGAGCTTTCTTT. This encodes CANGLGQDRAFF. Combining the CDR3 with reference TRBV12-5 and TRBJ1-1 gives the whole variable domain DARVTQTPRHKVTEMGQEVTMRCQPILGHNTVFWYRQTMMQGLELLAYFRNRAPLDDSGMPKDRFSAEMPDATLATLKIQPSEPRDSAVYFCANGLGQDRAFFGQGTRLTVV.

This clonotype is deemed medium-sized (0.01 to 0.1%). The V call is TRBV6-5, the J call TRBJ2-5; D is unclear. The germline CDR1 and CDR2 sequences are MNHEY and SVGAGI. The CDR3 runs 12 residues. Between the trimmed V and J ends, which lost 0 bases and 2 bases, there was a span of 1 base. CDR3 DNA: TGTGCCAGCAGTTACTCACAAGAGACCCAGTACTTC. Amino acids: CASSYSQETQYF.

With respect to this clonotype: At one end the junction does not follow the germline gene, possibly because of a read error. The chain recombines TRBV12-3 or TRBV12-4 with TRBJ2-7, with D possibly matching TRBD2 (6 bases). The CDR3 totals 15 residues. The CDR3 DNA follows: TGTGCCAACAGTTTAGGACAAGGGGCGGACTACGAGCAGTATTTC. Its protein product is CANSLGQGADYEQYF.

This clonotype was detected once. The rearrangement joins TRBV7-9 to TRBJ2-1; maybe TRBD1 (6 bases). Per germline, CDR1 SEHNR and CDR2 FQNEAQ (reference sequence). V lost 11 bases, J lost 7 bases, and 30 bases lay in between. The CDR3 length is 17 residues. The CDR3 region is CAGSLLYQGPKTNEQFF. CDR3 nucleotide sequence: TGTGCCGGAAGCTTACTATATCAGGGGCCTAAAACAAATGAGCAGTTCTTC.

About this clonotype: Possible read error: a much larger clone is one base away. Here the CDR3 omits its conserved ending phenylalanine or tryptophan, so a read error is the likely source. The V gene is TRBV29-1, the J gene TRBJ2-7; D gene unclear. Looked up from germline, CDR1 is SQVTM and CDR2 is ANQGSEA. V was shortened by 7 bases and J by 0 bases, with 16 bases between the two germline ends. The CDR3 spans 14 residues. DNA for the CDR3: TGCAGCGCCTGGTCCTCAGGCAGCTCCTACGAGCAGTACTTA. This sequence encodes CSAWSSGSSYEQYL.

In regard to this clonotype: A much larger clone lies a single base off, so this may be a read error. The V gene is TRBV6-1, the J gene TRBJ2-1; D is possibly TRBD1 (6 bases). Per the germline V gene, CDR1 is MNHNS and CDR2 is SASEGT. The CDR3 length is 14 residues. The CDR3 loop reads CASSEWQGTDEQLF. CDR3 DNA: TGTGCAAGCAGTGAATGGCAGGGGACGGATGAGCAGCTCTTC.

Of note for this clonotype: The CDR3 does not close with the conserved phenylalanine or tryptophan, likely indicating a read error. The rearrangement joins TRBV6-2 or TRBV6-3 to TRBJ1-1; no reliable D call. CDR3 length: 14 residues. In germline, CDR1 is MNHEY, CDR2 SVGEGT. The CDR3 region is CASSYPELNSEAFL. DNA of the CDR3: TGTGCCAGTAGTTACCCAGAGCTGAACAGTGAAGCTTTCTTA.

Turning to this clonotype: Germline and junction disagree at one end, which may indicate a read error. The chain couples TRBV29-1 to TRBJ2-1; the D gene is possibly TRBD1 (6 bases). CDR1 and CDR2 from the germline V gene are SQVTM and ANQGSEA. CDR3 length: 12 residues. CDR3 region: CSARPGVNEQSF. The DNA of the CDR3 is TGCAGCGCCCGCCCAGGGGTGAATGAGCAGTCCTTT.